This TCR beta chain was obtained from a study of post-analysis software for immune sequencing data. Across the whole study: Disease trajectories encompassed relapsing-remitting, secondary progressive and progressive-relapsing multiple sclerosis. General study findings and limits: Batch-matched samples strongly co-clustered by F measure. The study found TRBV5-6, TRBV5-1 and TRBV20-1 among several TRBV segments more frequent in patients than controls. When compared against controls, multiple sclerosis patients showed significantly lower normalized Chao1 diversity.

TCR beta libraries were prepared from cDNA with unique molecular identifiers. TCRdb processed the PCR reads anew with MiXCR; each CDR3 protein has one entry. The sample lists just over 250,000 distinct CDR3 sequences, approximately 34% occurring once. Many counts were recorded for this clonotype. Its antigen is unidentified. In germline, CDR1 is LNHNV, CDR2 YYDKDF (reference sequence). This CDR3 region has 13 residues. V lost 6 bases and J 7 bases, leaving 13 bases between the germline ends. The sequence was obtained from a girl between 5 and 17 years old with multiple sclerosis. The J gene is TRBJ2-1, the V gene TRBV15, with TRBD1 as a possible D gene (5 bases). Sequenced input: blood. CDR3 amino acids: CATRNAGSNEQFF. CDR3 bases: TGTGCCACCAGGAATGCAGGGTCAAATGAGCAGTTCTTC. The full variable domain, rest sourced from reference TRBV15 and TRBJ2-1, is DAMVIQNPRYQVTQFGKPVTLSCSQTLNHNVMYWYQQKSSQAPKLLFHYYDKDFNNEADTPDNFQSRRPNTSFCFLDIRSPGLGDTAMYLCATRNAGSNEQFFGPGTRLTVL.